Shown below are 18 T cell receptor beta chains from a single sample sequenced in a study of cytomegalovirus exposure and HLA in healthy donors (dated by TCRdb to 2017 to 2019). Receptor amplification or capture employed the immunoSEQ multiplex PCR assay. This is the immuneACCESS table as TCRdb keeps it, with only in-frame sequences that have V and J called. A part of the clones is gone; compared with another copy, unresolved V genes explain less than half, and the rest is unexplained. This sample has 60,000 to 70,000 clones in its table, and 75% to 90% of those were observed once. The ten most abundant clones make up around 1.7% of the sample. The material sequenced was PBMCs. These receptors all come from a young woman in good health and CMV-seronegative.

The rearrangement uses TRBV27 and TRBJ1-2, with unresolved D. Trimming took 5 bases from V and 3 from J, leaving 16 bases between them. The CDR3 is 15 residues long. Germline CDR1 reads MNHEY; CDR2 reads SMNVEV (reference sequence). Here the CDR3 reads CASSPLGSRDYGYTF. CDR3 DNA: TGTGCCAGCAGTCCGCTCGGTTCCCGAGACTATGGCTACACCTTC.

V usage is TRBV7-2 and J usage is TRBJ2-5; 8 bases match TRBD2. Germline CDR1 and CDR2: SGHTA and FQGNSA. Trimming at V came to 1 base and at J to 2 bases, leaving 6 bases not matched to a gene. This CDR3 has 16 residues. The CDR3 spells CASSLGWAGGQETQYF. CDR3 coding DNA: TGTGCCAGCAGCTTAGGATGGGCGGGGGGACAAGAGACCCAGTACTTC.

The rearrangement joins TRBV4-1 to TRBJ2-7; 7 bases match TRBD1. The CDR3 consists of 14 residues. Germline V CDR1 and CDR2: MGHRA, YSYEKL. V gave up 3 bases and J gave up 0 bases; unmatched junction bases: 2. CDR3 region: CASSQGQSSYEQYF. The CDR3 bases are TGCGCCAGCAGCCAGGGACAGAGCTCCTACGAGCAGTACTTC.

The table lists this clone with a count of one. The genes are TRBV7-6 and TRBJ2-7; 12 bases map to TRBD2. Per germline, CDR1 SGHVS and CDR2 FNYEAQ. The length of the CDR3 is 16 residues. The J segment lost 2 bases and the V segment lost 5 bases, leaving 7 bases of the junction unmatched. The CDR3 loop is CASSLLTSGSPYEQYF. CDR3 in DNA: TGTGCCAGCAGCCTCCTGACTAGCGGGAGTCCCTACGAGCAGTACTTC.

This clone was detected only once. The chain recombines TRBV13 with TRBJ2-3, with TRBD1 matching 7 bases. After removal of 4 bases from V and 7 bases from J, the junction contained 8 bases not matched to a gene. CDR3 length: 14 amino acids. From germline, CDR1 is PRHDT and CDR2 FYEKMQ (reference sequence). The CDR3 reads CASSWGQLGYTQYF. The CDR3 DNA follows: TGTGCCAGCAGCTGGGGACAGTTGGGATATACGCAGTATTTT. The variable domain in full, completed from reference TRBV13 and TRBJ2-3, reads AAGVIQSPRHLIKEKRETATLKCYPIPRHDTVYWYQQGPGQDPQFLISFYEKMQSDKGSIPDRFSAQQFSDYHSELNMSSLELGDSALYFCASSWGQLGYTQYFGPGTRLTVL.

The chain is built from TRBV30 and TRBJ2-7, with no clear D. The CDR3 covers 15 residues. Trimming left V 5 bases short and J 0 bases short, with 17 bases between. CDR1 and CDR2 (germline): GTSNPN, SVGIG (reference sequence). CDR3 nucleotide sequence: TGTGCCTGGGGCCCCACCCGGGTTTACTCCTACGAGCAGTACTTC. Translating gives CAWGPTRVYSYEQYF.

The rearrangement joins TRBV6-1 to TRBJ2-3; 8 bases agree with TRBD2. The length of the CDR3 is 17 residues. Germline loops: CDR1 MNHNS, CDR2 SASEGT. The trim removed 4 bases at V and 6 bases at J, leaving 15 bases unmatched. This CDR3 is CASSGTGGPLLSDTQYF. CDR3 DNA sequence: TGTGCCAGCAGTGGGACGGGAGGGCCTCTTCTATCCGATACGCAGTATTTT.

The DNA for the CDR3 is TGCGCCAGCAGCCAAGAATTTATGGACACGGGTGAAAAACTGTTTTTT. As protein: CASSQEFMDTGEKLFF. The gene calls are TRBV4-3 and TRBJ1-4; TRBD1 is a possible D gene (5 bases). Germline V gives CDR1 LGHNA, CDR2 YSLEER. The CDR3 loop spans 16 amino acids. With 0 bases removed from V and 7 bases from J, the gap between germline ends came to 15 bases.

The rearrangement uses TRBV10-1 and TRBJ2-5, with TRBD1 as a possible D gene (6 bases). Trimming left V 1 base short and J 2 bases short, with 14 bases between. This CDR3 is built from 16 residues. Germline-derived CDR1 and CDR2 are WNHNN and SYGVQD (reference sequence). The CDR3, as DNA: TGCGCCAGCAGTGAGTTCCCTGGACAGCTACAAGAGACCCAGTACTTC. Translation: CASSEFPGQLQETQYF.

The V and J genes are TRBV6-5 and TRBJ1-2; possibly TRBD1 for D (5 bases). Trimming shortened V by 5 bases and J by 6 bases, and 13 bases separated the two germline ends. CDR1 MNHEY and CDR2 SVGAGI come from the germline V gene. This CDR3 is 13 amino acids long. The CDR3 loop reads CASSPTPGHGYTF. The CDR3 DNA reads as TGTGCCAGCAGTCCGACCCCAGGGCATGGCTACACCTTC.

The V and J genes are TRBV5-6 and TRBJ1-4; D gene unclear. The ends were cut back, 4 bases at V and 7 bases at J, with 14 bases in the middle. CDR1 is SGHDT, CDR2 YYEEEE, per germline. This CDR3 region has 14 residues. CDR3 bases: TGTGCCAGCAGCCACAGTGCTTGGGCTGAAAAACTGTTTTTT. Residues: CASSHSAWAEKLFF.

This clone was seen just once. The CDR3 DNA reads TGCGCCAGCAGCCGAACAGGGACGAGTCAGCCCCAGCATTTT. Amino acids: CASSRTGTSQPQHF. This chain links TRBV4-1 with TRBJ1-5; D perhaps matches TRBD1 (6 bases). This CDR3 has 14 amino acids. V was cut by 4 bases and J by 6 bases, with 13 bases left in between. The germline gives CDR1 MGHRA, CDR2 YSYEKL.

Of note for this clone: A junction boundary mismatches the germline segment, possibly from a read error. The V gene is TRBV5-1, the J gene TRBJ1-1, with D possibly being TRBD1 (5 bases). The CDR3 loop spans 16 amino acids. The germline gives CDR1 SGHRS, CDR2 YFSETQ. Here the CDR3 DNA reads TGCGCCAGCAGCTTGGCGGGGTTGGGACTGAACGCTGAAGCTTTCTTT. Translating it yields CASSLAGLGLNAEAFF. The full variable domain, rest sourced from reference TRBV5-1 and TRBJ1-1, is KAGVTQTPRYLIKTRGQQVTLSCSPISGHRSVSWYQQTPGQGLQFLFEYFSETQRNKGNFPGRFSGRQFSNSRSEMNVSTLELGDSALYLCASSLAGLGLNAEAFFGQGTRLTVV.

This clone showed up just once. The chain couples TRBV6-1 to TRBJ2-5; 7 bases align to TRBD1. Trimming took 1 base from V and 2 from J; bases not matched to a gene: 1. This CDR3 has 14 amino acids. Germline V gene data show CDR1 as MNHNS and CDR2 as SASEGT. This CDR3 is CASSEGTGQETQYF. The CDR3, as DNA: TGTGCCAGCAGTGAAGGGACAGGACAAGAGACCCAGTACTTC.

The V call is TRBV5-1, the J call TRBJ2-7; tentative D call: TRBD2 (5 bases). CDR3 length equals 12 residues. Deletions cut 4 bases from V and 1 base from J, with 6 bases between. CDR1 is SGHRS, CDR2 YFSETQ, per germline. CDR3 nucleotide sequence: TGCGCCAGCAGCCCGGGGTCCTACGAGCAGTACTTC. It specifies CASSPGSYEQYF.

CDR3 sequence reads: CASSVRQGGPQETQYF. As DNA, the CDR3 is TGTGCCAGCAGCGTTCGACAGGGGGGTCCCCAAGAGACCCAGTACTTC. The rearrangement uses TRBV9 and TRBJ2-5; TRBD1 aligns across 9 bases. Trimming cost V 2 bases and J 1 base; bases outside gene matches: 6. CDR1 is SGDLS, CDR2 YYNGEE, per germline. This CDR3 has 16 amino acids.

The rearrangement links TRBV6-5 to TRBJ1-5; 9 bases line up with TRBD1. The germline V gene has CDR1 MNHEY and CDR2 SVGAGI. The CDR3 loop spans 13 amino acids. Losses at the gene ends were 5 bases for V and 7 bases for J; bases not matched to a gene: 3. The CDR3 nucleotides are TGTGCCAGCAGTCACGACAGGGGGCAGCCCCAGCATTTT. Its protein product is CASSHDRGQPQHF.

The chain combines TRBV7-2 with TRBJ2-7; D unresolved. Germline CDR1 is SGHTA and CDR2 is FQGNSA. This CDR3 spans 14 amino acids. V shed 1 base and J shed 3 bases, with 10 bases lying between them. CDR3 DNA sequence: TGTGCCAGCAGCTTAGTGGGCTTAGACTACGAGCAGTACTTC. It specifies CASSLVGLDYEQYF. Full variable domain (remainder filled in from reference TRBV7-2 and TRBJ2-7): GAGVSQSPSNKVTEKGKDVELRCDPISGHTALYWYRQSLGQGLEFLIYFQGNSAPDKSGLPSDRFSAERTGGSVSTLTIQRTQQEDSAVYLCASSLVGLDYEQYFGPGTRLTVT.